This T cell receptor (beta chain) is from a study of blood T cells in healthy people across ages. Study results and caveats: Per-million-T-cell TCR beta diversity fell roughly linearly with age. Versus aged donors, long-lived donors had higher diversity and more naive CD4+ cells.

A second PCR of 7 to 11 cycles used a sample-barcoded 5' primer and a J-beta primer mix. With 12 random nucleotides, a template-switch adaptor tagged each individual cDNA molecule. From the 5' RACE reads, TCRdb called clonotypes with MiXCR, one entry per CDR3 protein. The table lists 800,000 to 950,000 distinct CDR3 sequences, 25% to 30% of them singletons. This clonotype was counted only a few times. Its cognate antigen is unknown. The V gene end was trimmed by 6 bases and the J gene end by 6 bases; junction bases not matched to a gene: 14. The CDR3 extends over 16 amino acids. Germline CDR1 and CDR2: MNHEY and SMNVEV (reference sequence). This sample also appeared in a second study, on T cells of mothers and their children. That publication notes: A few healthy Caucasian mothers and their six children were the donors.

Input material: blood. This chain connects TRBV27 to TRBJ2-1; 7 bases are a match to TRBD2. This clonotype was sampled from a woman aged 40 to 55 in good health. The CDR3 spells CASSPRKERGVNEQFF. In DNA form, the CDR3 reads TGTGCCAGCAGCCCGCGGAAGGAACGGGGGGTCAATGAGCAGTTCTTC.